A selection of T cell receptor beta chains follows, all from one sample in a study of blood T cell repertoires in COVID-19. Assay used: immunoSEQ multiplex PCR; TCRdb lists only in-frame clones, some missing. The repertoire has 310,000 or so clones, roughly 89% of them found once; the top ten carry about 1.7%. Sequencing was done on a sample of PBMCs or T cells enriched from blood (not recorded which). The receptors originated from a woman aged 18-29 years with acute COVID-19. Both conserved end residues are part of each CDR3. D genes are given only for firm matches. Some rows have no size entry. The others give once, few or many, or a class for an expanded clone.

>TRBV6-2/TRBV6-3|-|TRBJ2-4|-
TGTGCCAGCAGTCCCTCGCCGAACCAGAGGGCCAAAAACATTCAGTACTTC
CASSPSPNQRAKNIQYF
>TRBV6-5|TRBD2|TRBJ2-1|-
TGTGCCAGCAGGGGGACTAGCGGGAGTAGGAATGAGCAGTTCTTC
CASRGTSGSRNEQFF
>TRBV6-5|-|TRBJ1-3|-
TGTGCCAGCAGTTACTCCCGGACATCCTCTGGAAACACCATATATTTT
CASSYSRTSSGNTIYF
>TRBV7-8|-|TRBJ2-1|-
TGTGCCAGCAGCTTAGGTGAGTTCAATGAGCAGTTCTTC
CASSLGEFNEQFF
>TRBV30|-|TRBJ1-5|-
TGTGCCTGGAGTATGGGGGCGAGCAATCAGCCCCAGCATTTT
CAWSMGASNQPQHF
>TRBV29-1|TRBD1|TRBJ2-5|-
TGCAGCGCATGGGGGTCCTCGGGGCAGGGGGCCGAGACCCAGTACTTC
CSAWGSSGQGAETQYF
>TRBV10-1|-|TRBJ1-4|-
TGCGCCAGCAGCCGGGACACGAATGAAAAACTGTTTTTT
CASSRDTNEKLFF
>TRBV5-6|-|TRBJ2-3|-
TGTGCCAGCACCAGGGAGGAGACTCGCCTCTTGGGGACGCAGTATTTT
CASTREETRLLGTQYF
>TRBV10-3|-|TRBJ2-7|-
TGTGCCACCTCCGACGGGAGTCCCTACGAGCAGTACTTC
CATSDGSPYEQYF
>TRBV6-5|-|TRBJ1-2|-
TGTGCCAGCAGTTACCGGACTCCTCCAACAACTCATGGCTACACCTTC
CASSYRTPPTTHGYTF
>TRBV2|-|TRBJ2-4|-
TGTGCCAGCAGTGACAGGGGCCGCTCGAGTTTAGCCAAAAACATTCAGTACTTC
CASSDRGRSSLAKNIQYF
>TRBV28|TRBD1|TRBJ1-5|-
TGTGCCAGCAGCAGAAGAGGGACAGAAACTTATAGCAATCAGCCCCAGCATTTT
CASSRRGTETYSNQPQHF
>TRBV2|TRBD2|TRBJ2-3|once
TGTGCCAGCAGTGGCTGGGCGGGAGTGGTTACAGATACGCAGTATTTT
CASSGWAGVVTDTQYF
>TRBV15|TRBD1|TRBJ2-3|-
TGTGCCACCAGCAGATCCCGGGACAGGAGCACAGATACGCAGTATTTT
CATSRSRDRSTDTQYF
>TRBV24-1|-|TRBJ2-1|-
TGTGCCACCAGTGTCCCCTCAGGGGCCTACAATGAGCAGTTCTTC
CATSVPSGAYNEQFF
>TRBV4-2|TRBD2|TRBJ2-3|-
TGTGCCAGCAGCCATGGAACTAGCGGGAGTACAGATACGCAGTATTTT
CASSHGTSGSTDTQYF
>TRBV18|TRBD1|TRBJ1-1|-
TGTGCCAGCCAGGGGGTTTTGAACACTGAAGCTTTCTTT
CASQGVLNTEAFF
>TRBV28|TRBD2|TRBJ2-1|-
TGTGCCAGCAGGATTAGAACTAGCGGGATGAATGAGCAGTTCTTC
CASRIRTSGMNEQFF
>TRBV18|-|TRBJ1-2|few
TGTGCCAGCTCACCGCGGGGGGACGGCTACACCTTC
CASSPRGDGYTF
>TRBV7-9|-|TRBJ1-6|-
TGTGCCAGCAGCTTAGCACCCCAGGGTAATTCACCCCTCCACTTT
CASSLAPQGNSPLHF
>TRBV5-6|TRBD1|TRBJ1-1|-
TGTGCCAGGGTAACTATAGACAGGGCGCACACTGAAGCTTTCTTT
CARVTIDRAHTEAFF
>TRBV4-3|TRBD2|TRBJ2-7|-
TGCGCCAGCAGTCCCAGCGGGAGTTCCTACGAGCAGTACTTC
CASSPSGSSYEQYF
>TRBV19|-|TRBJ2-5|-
TGTGCCAGTAGTATAGGGACAGCCCTAAGTGAGACCCAGTACTTC
CASSIGTALSETQYF
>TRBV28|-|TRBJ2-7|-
TGTGCCAGCAGTTCCGGGGACTCCTACGAGCAGTACTTC
CASSSGDSYEQYF
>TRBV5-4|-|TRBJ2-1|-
TGTGCCAGCAGCTGGAACAGTGGCGAGCAGTTCTTC
CASSWNSGEQFF